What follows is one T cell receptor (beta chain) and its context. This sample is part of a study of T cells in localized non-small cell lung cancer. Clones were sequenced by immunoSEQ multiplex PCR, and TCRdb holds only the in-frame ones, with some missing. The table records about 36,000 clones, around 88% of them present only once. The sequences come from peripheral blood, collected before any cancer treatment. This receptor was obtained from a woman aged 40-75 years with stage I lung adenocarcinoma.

CDR3 coding DNA: TGTGCCAGCAGTGAATCCGGGACAGGGGGCACAGATACGCAGTATTTT. It yields the protein CASSESGTGGTDTQYF. This chain uses TRBV25-1 with TRBJ2-3, with 10 bases identical to TRBD1. Germline CDR1 MGHDK, CDR2 SYGVNS. This CDR3 contains 16 residues. V was clipped by 1 base and J by 1 base; unmatched bases: 2.